These T cell receptor beta chains were read from a single sample in a study of identical twins. TCRdb ran MiXCR on the 5' RACE reads and lists one entry per CDR3 protein. The sample lists under 1 million distinct CDR3 sequences, more than 9% occurring once. The same specimen was also included in a second study, on yellow fever vaccine responses in identical twins.

Specimen: PBMCs. These receptors were taken from a woman aged 18-30 years in good health. CDR3s include the opening cysteine and the closing phenylalanine or tryptophan. The D gene is left open where the match is weak. A row's size may be missing; if present it is once, few, many or a size class.

V: TRBV10-3
J: TRBJ2-1
length: 12
D: .
size: many
DNA: TGTGCCATCAGTGCTGCAGGGGATGAGCAGTTCTTC
CDR3: CAISAAGDEQFF

V: TRBV12-3/TRBV12-4
J: TRBJ1-4
length: 14
D: TRBD1
size: once
DNA: TGTGCCATCACCCTAGACAGGGCAGACGAAAAACTGTTTTTT
CDR3: CAITLDRADEKLFF

V: TRBV12-3/TRBV12-4
J: TRBJ1-5
length: 14
D: TRBD1
size: .
DNA: TGTGCCAGCAGGAGGCAGGGGGCCGCTCAGCCCCAGCATTTT
CDR3: CASRRQGAAQPQHF

V: TRBV7-9
J: TRBJ2-3
length: 13
D: .
size: few
DNA: TGTGCCAGCACCGCGTATAGCACAGATACGCAGTATTTT
CDR3: CASTAYSTDTQYF

V: TRBV7-9
J: TRBJ2-5
length: 15
D: .
size: .
DNA: TGTGCCAGCAGCGTTATGGGGGACGGCGGGGAGACCCAGTACTTC
CDR3: CASSVMGDGGETQYF

V: TRBV28
J: TRBJ1-5
length: 14
D: .
size: .
DNA: TGTGCCAGCAGGGAGGTCGGGTCCCCTCAGCCCCAGCATTTT
CDR3: CASREVGSPQPQHF

V: TRBV29-1
J: TRBJ2-1
length: 11
D: .
size: many
DNA: TGCAGCGTTGAGGACTACAATGAGCAGTTCTTC
CDR3: CSVEDYNEQFF

V: TRBV12-3/TRBV12-4
J: TRBJ1-2
length: 15
D: TRBD1
size: many
DNA: TGTGCCAGCAGTTCTCTGACAGGGGGCATCTATGGCTACACCTTC
CDR3: CASSSLTGGIYGYTF

V: TRBV20-1
J: TRBJ1-1
length: 14
D: TRBD1
size: few
DNA: TGCAGTGCTAAAAAGACAGGGAGAGACACTGAAGCTTTCTTT
CDR3: CSAKKTGRDTEAFF

V: TRBV5-1
J: TRBJ2-5
length: 16
D: TRBD2
size: few
DNA: TGCGCCAGCAGCTTGGTGTTAGCGGGCCGAGGGGAGACCCAGTACTTC
CDR3: CASSLVLAGRGETQYF

V: TRBV20-1
J: TRBJ2-4
length: 14
D: TRBD2
size: few
DNA: TGCAGTGCTGGACTAGATGTAGCCAAAAACATTCAGTACTTC
CDR3: CSAGLDVAKNIQYF